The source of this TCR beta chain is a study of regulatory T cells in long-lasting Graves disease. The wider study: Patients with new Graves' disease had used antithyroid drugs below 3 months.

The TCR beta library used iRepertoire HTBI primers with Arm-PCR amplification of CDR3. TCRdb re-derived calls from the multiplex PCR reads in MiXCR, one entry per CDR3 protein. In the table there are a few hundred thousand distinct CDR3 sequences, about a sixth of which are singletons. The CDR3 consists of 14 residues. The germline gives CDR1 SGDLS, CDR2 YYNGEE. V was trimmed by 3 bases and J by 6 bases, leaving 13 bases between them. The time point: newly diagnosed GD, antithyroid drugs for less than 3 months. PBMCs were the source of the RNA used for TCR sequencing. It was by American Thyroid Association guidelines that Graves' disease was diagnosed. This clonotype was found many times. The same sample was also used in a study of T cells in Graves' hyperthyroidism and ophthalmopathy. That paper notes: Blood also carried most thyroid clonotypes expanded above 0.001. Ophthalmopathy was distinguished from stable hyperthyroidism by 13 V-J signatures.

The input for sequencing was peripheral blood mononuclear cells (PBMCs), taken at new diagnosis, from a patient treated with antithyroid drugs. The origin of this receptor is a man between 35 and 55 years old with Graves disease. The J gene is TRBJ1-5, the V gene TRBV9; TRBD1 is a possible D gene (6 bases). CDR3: CASSGTGLGQPQHF. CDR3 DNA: TGTGCCAGCAGCGGCACAGGGCTGGGTCAGCCCCAGCATTTT.